This T cell receptor (beta chain) emerged from a study of cytomegalovirus exposure and HLA in healthy donors. The CDR3 runs to 18 residues. V trimming: 3 bases; J trimming: 6 bases; junction bases outside the gene matches: 16. Germline CDR1 SGHRS, CDR2 YFSETQ. Sequencing used immunoSEQ multiplex PCR; TCRdb keeps in-frame clones, though not all of them. The repertoire consists of tens of thousands of clones, with about 93% occurring once and the leading ten covering about 0.63%. The specimen was PBMCs. The chain carries TRBV5-1 and TRBJ2-1; 9 positions agree with TRBD2. This TCR derives from a woman aged 18-29 years in good health and CMV-seronegative. CDR3 nucleotides: TGCGCCAGCAGCTGGCACCAAAAAGCGGGGGGAACCCCCAATGAGCAGTTCTTC. Protein product: CASSWHQKAGGTPNEQFF. The variable domain in full, with the rest retrieved from reference TRBV5-1 and TRBJ2-1, is KAGVTQTPRYLIKTRGQQVTLSCSPISGHRSVSWYQQTPGQGLQFLFEYFSETQRNKGNFPGRFSGRQFSNSRSEMNVSTLELGDSALYLCASSWHQKAGGTPNEQFFGPGTRLTVL.